The rows below give T cell receptor beta chains drawn from one sample of a study of shared T cell receptors in the human thymus. Profiled with immunoSEQ multiplex PCR; TCRdb holds only in-frame clones, not every one. The sample lists about 610,000 clones, over 75% occurring once. These sequences were also reported in another study, on human thymus T cells.

Sequenced sample: thymocytes. These receptor sequences come from a boy in the first two years of life with a congenital heart defect. Each CDR3 is given without its conserved first and last residue. The order of the fields is V gene, CDR3 protein.

>TRBV7-9
ASSLAPGEGYEQY
>TRBV10-2
ASSENQREFHEQF
>TRBV5-4
ASSKDRDYEQY
>TRBV2
ASGDRDSLSNQPQH
>TRBV28
ASSLRLPLEDRGDTEAF
>TRBV28
ASSRSNRDSAYEQY
>TRBV6-1
ASSAQDRGSYNEQF
>TRBV30
AWSVRKREGPNEQY
>TRBV4-3
ASSQDPPGTSGRNPRF
>TRBV4-1
ASSLHGRLAALPYYEQY
>TRBV25-1
ASSRTELHTGELF
>TRBV11-2
ASSLGTRAKGIEQF
>TRBV15
ATSGPGGTYEQY
>TRBV15
ATSSPSSGRGFGEQF
>TRBV11-1
ASSPSPHQSSYEQY
>TRBV11-3
ASSPLAGENEQY
>TRBV27
ASKKGTGANVLT
>TRBV19
ASSKGGGVPNTEAF
>TRBV7-2
ASSRRTSPGEQY
>TRBV25-1
ACSGTGVCNEQF
>TRBV11-3
ASSQIGDRALEGYT
>TRBV6-6
ASSPSGTGKHEQY
>TRBV18
ASSPPPGGGYGYT
>TRBV27
ASSLSGRVSGANVLT
>TRBV28
ASSLSSGTYNEQF
>TRBV2
ASSEAKSLAYSYNEQF
>TRBV18
ASSPQEDSTYEQY
>TRBV15
ATSRDRVGQPQH
>TRBV19
ASSNGTPEETQY
>TRBV6-1
ASSPGQGEETQY
>TRBV7-9
ASSLETSGDNEQF
>TRBV18
ASSPIPPSGRAANGETQY
>TRBV4-1
ASSQGPGRSNTIY
>TRBV5-4
ASSLAGDGYT
>TRBV6-1
ASSRVGETQY
>TRBV29-1
SVVVRGAEDEQF
>TRBV4-3
ASSHGLAGYNEQF
>TRBV5-4
ASSITGRAGQDTQY
>TRBV10-2
AIQLGAEQY
>TRBV10-3
AISEGGTTGANVLT
>TRBV18
ASSPGLLTDTQY
>TRBV27
ASSYTPGVYEQY
>TRBV6-5
ASSYAGIGYEQY
>TRBV15
ATSGGWDSSYEQY